The entry below describes one T cell receptor beta chain. The specificity of this receptor is unknown. No base quality information exists; no much larger clone differs at one position. The library came from the immunoSEQ multiplex PCR assay. For the multiplex PCR, a mixture combining 60 forward primers for TCR Vbeta segments and 13 reverse primers for TCR Jbeta segments was used. The CDR3 region of rearranged TCR beta genes was amplified from genomic DNA with a multiplex PCR assay. The amplified TCR beta libraries were sequenced on the Illumina HiSeq System as 87-base-pair reads. Regarding the original processing steps: Across the roughly 700 repertoires, a later analysis counted 80 million or so unique TCR beta chains, some 11 million of which were shared by at least two donors. Raw reads were error-corrected and collapsed into unique sequences with a nearest-neighbor algorithm that merged closely related sequences to remove PCR and sequencing errors. Alignment of CDR3 sequences to IMGT reference sequences was used to assign V, D and J gene segments. For a sequence to be retained, a match of at least six nucleotides was required to both a V gene segment and a J gene segment. A rearrangement was called productive if the CDR3 had no stop codons and remained in frame with V and J, and every other rearrangement was called non-productive. CDR3 was defined by IMGT convention, running from the second conserved V-encoded cysteine to the conserved J-encoded phenylalanine. Sequences without an unambiguous match to a single V gene segment were excluded from the earlier analysis of about 640 of the donors. In an earlier analysis of some 590 of the donors, a V segment was called functional when productive rearrangements were above 56.7%, and segregating when the standard deviation between donors exceeded 5%. A statistical classification framework was built for diagnosing cytomegalovirus status from the catalog of TCR beta chain sequences. V and J gene assignment, in a later analysis, came from comparing TCR nucleotide sequences with IMGT/GENE-DB human TR gene sequences. In a later analysis, CDR3 sequences and most-parsimonious VDJ recombination scenarios were assigned using the TCRdist pipeline. In a later analysis, each TCR beta chain was defined by its CDR3 amino acid sequence together with its V-gene family, and reads lacking a unique V-gene family were excluded. To address suspected cross-contamination and a sequencing artifact, a later analysis removed a few hundred highly shared, low-generation-probability nucleotide sequences. For each public chain, a later analysis derived a clonal expansion index from normalized ranks of inferred template counts within each repertoire. A later analysis computed generation probabilities with a VDJ recombination model fitted to out-of-frame rearrangements, and checked the results against IGoR. In a later analysis, TCR-TCR, TCR-HLA and TCR-CMV co-occurrence was scored with hypergeometric tests, and a repertoire-size bias correction was applied to TCR pairs. False discovery rates were estimated in a later analysis by permuting HLA or CMV assignments 20 times. In a later analysis, co-occurring TCRs were grouped with DBSCAN, and TCRdist sequence similarity was added when clustering was performed within HLA-allele-positive subsets. Repertoires with fewer than 30,000 or more than 120,000 public chains were left out of co-occurrence clustering, as were four to six repertoires with anomalous nucleotide sharing. Not all clones reach the TCRdb copy of this immuneACCESS table, which keeps in-frame sequences only. Checked studies attribute under half of the gap to unresolved V genes and leave the rest unexplained. V, J and clone size reflect that table, while D and trimming were determined from the DNA. For this sample there are 200,000 to 250,000 clones; about 80% appear just once. Of the sample, approximately 1.4% falls within the top ten clones.

This record belongs to a study of cytomegalovirus exposure and HLA in healthy donors (TCRdb year 2017). Regarding the complete study: In an earlier analysis of 587 of the donors, 250 to 350 Gb of sequence data and 100 million or so unique TCR beta sequences from about 179 million T cells were reported. An early release that covered roughly 600 HLA-typed donors contained approximately 300 gigabases of sequencing data and 85 million to 100 million unique TCR sequences. Of the 398 genotyped donors, approximately 80% were placed in the genetic ancestry cluster associated with self-reported Caucasian donors. The study aimed to test whether cataloging public T cell receptors could reveal signatures of past pathogen exposure. The T cell repertoires of 670 or so subjects were profiled by immunosequencing and related to cytomegalovirus serostatus. Along with the roughly 710-subject first cohort, a separate validation cohort of over 90 different subjects was used. To predict cytomegalovirus infection status, the study brought together high-throughput TCR immunosequencing, statistical association of individual TCRs with disease status, and machine learning. A later analysis re-analyzed previously published TCR beta repertoires from 660 or so donors and added high-resolution HLA genotyping to study TCR occurrence patterns. Rather than using new phenotypic data, the later analysis identified candidate immune exposures from TCR beta sequences and from how often those sequences occurred across donors. An earlier analysis of 450 to 750 of the donors used high-throughput TCR beta sequencing to judge whether each TCR beta V gene segment behaved as functional or pseudogenic. Alongside the repertoire data, information on donor age, sex, ethnicity and CMV serostatus was compiled. In a later genetic analysis, genome-wide SNP genotypes for about three fifths of the 666 donors were used, and that subset was treated as a discovery cohort. Every repertoire in the discovery cohort had been generated on one and the same sequencing platform. Class I and class II HLA loci were covered by the typing at four-digit resolution. Typing coverage differed by locus: A, B, C, DRB1 and DQB1 were typed in roughly 620-630 donors, DQA1 in around 500, DPA1 in around 610, and DPB1 in 472. Because of strong linkage in the cohort, five DR-DQ haplotypes were treated as single units for association and clustering. Among approximately 370 genotyped donors of the cohort, an average of approximately 200,000 unique TCR beta nucleotide sequences was sequenced per donor, of which about 19% were non-productive.

Here is what the overall study found, with its caveats: The classifier was reported to diagnose cytomegalovirus status with high specificity and sensitivity in both the original and validation cohorts. In a later analysis, HLA-associated TCR beta chains showed more clonal expansion and lower generation probabilities than non-associated chains that were equally common. The study gave a list of about 150 TCR beta chains associated with cytomegalovirus. Strong co-occurrence of HLA alleles, especially DR and DQ, made assigning TCR associations to individual alleles difficult. Only TCR beta chains were sequenced in this cohort, and the absence of alpha or paired-chain data limited detectable features. According to the authors, the approach could potentially be generalized to other disease states and immunological phenotypes. Correlated functional status among segregating V segments might be attributable to linkage disequilibrium, but an unknown experimental factor could not be ruled out. Most TCR sequences were seen in very few donors, while some public TCRs were found in many individuals. In a later analysis, TCR association rates were found to vary across HLA loci, with the most associated TCRs seen for DRB1 alleles and the fewest for HLA-C alleles. According to a later analysis, most CMV-associated TCR beta chains appeared to be HLA-restricted, and the HLA associations seemed to be driven largely by CMV exposure. A further reported finding was that TCR beta sequences accurately predicted the HLA-A and HLA-B alleles for most subjects in the first cohort. A cluster of highly shared sequence variants was judged likely to represent a technical artifact of the sequencing pipeline. For the cohort, immune exposure information was limited to CMV serostatus. In vitro tests confirmed that a few of the cytomegalovirus-associated TCR beta chains recognize cytomegalovirus antigens. According to a later genetic analysis, donors in an Asian-associated ancestry cluster had fewer N-insertions in productive TCRs than the approximately 670-donor mean. Sequencing depth was assumed to be roughly uniform across donors in the presence/absence analyses, though that assumption may not hold. Specific HLA alleles were associated with 18,000 or so TCR beta sequences at a false discovery rate of 0.05 in a later analysis. V-gene and J-gene trimming of TCR beta chains was associated with a missense DCLRE1C variant in a later genetic analysis, and the association was replicated in an independent cohort. The earlier analysis of 587 of the donors excluded roughly 16 rarely observed V segments, including chromosome 9 orphons, because counts were too low. A later analysis reported that several top co-occurrence clusters appeared linked to parvovirus B19, influenza, CMV and Epstein-Barr virus. In an earlier analysis of around 600 of the donors, most TCR beta V segments were observed in productive rearrangements about 87% or about 30% of the time, broadly matching IMGT annotations. HLA typing was unavailable for some donors at each locus, so association tests used only the typed subset.

The cohort was made up of approximately 670 healthy bone marrow donors. At the time of sampling, every cohort member was nominally healthy, though immune exposures that went unrecorded were likely present. The donor tested CMV seronegative, placing the donor among the 352 seronegative members of the cohort. A peripheral blood sample was provided by each donor, and peripheral blood mononuclear cells were used for TCR beta sequencing. The Qiagen DNeasy Blood Extraction Kit was used to extract genomic DNA from the blood cell samples. The source is a girl aged 5-17 years in good health and CMV-seronegative. Sequenced input: PBMCs.

Read as DNA, the sequence is TGTGCCAGCAGCTTAGGGGTTGGACAGCCCCAGCATTTT. Protein translation: CASSLGVGQPQHF. The sequence links TRBV5-4 to TRBJ1-5, and the D gene may be TRBD1, 5 bases matching. The CDR3 contains 13 residues, cysteine and phenylalanine counted. Of all the DNA, just the CDR3 is kept, 39 bases in frame from base 1. Looking up the germline V gene (reference sequence) yields CDR1 SGHNT and CDR2 YYREEE. V is reduced by 2 bases and J by 7 bases, leaving a spacing of 10 bases between them.